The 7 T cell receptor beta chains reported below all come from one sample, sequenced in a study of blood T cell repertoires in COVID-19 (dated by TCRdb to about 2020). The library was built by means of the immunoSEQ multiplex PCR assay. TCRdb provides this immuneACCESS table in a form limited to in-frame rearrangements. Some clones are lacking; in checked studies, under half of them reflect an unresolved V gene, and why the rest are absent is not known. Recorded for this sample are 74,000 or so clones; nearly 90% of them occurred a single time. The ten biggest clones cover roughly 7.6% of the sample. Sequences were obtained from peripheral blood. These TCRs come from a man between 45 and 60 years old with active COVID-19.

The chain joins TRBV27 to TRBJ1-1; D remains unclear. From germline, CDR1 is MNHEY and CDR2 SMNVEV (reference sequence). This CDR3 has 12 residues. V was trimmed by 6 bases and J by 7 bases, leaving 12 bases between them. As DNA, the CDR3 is TGTGCCAGCAGCTTCGGGTTCGGTGAAGCTTTCTTT. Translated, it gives CASSFGFGEAFF.

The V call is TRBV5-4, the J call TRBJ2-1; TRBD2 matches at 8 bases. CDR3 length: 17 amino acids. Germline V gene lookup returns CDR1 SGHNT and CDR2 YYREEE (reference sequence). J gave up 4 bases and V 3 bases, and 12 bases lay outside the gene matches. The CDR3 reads CASSSGGGGGLYNEQFF. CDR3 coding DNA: TGTGCCAGCAGCTCGGGAGGGGGAGGGGGTTTATACAATGAGCAGTTCTTC.

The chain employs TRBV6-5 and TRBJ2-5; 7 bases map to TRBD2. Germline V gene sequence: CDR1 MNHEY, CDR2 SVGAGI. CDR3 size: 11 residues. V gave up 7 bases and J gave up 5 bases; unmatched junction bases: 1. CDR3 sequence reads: CASIGGETQYF. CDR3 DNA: TGTGCCAGCATCGGGGGGGAGACCCAGTACTTC.

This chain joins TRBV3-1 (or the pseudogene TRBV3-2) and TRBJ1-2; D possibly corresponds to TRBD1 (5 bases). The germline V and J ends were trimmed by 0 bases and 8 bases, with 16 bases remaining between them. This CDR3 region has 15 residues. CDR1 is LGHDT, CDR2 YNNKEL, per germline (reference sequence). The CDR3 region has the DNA TGTGCCAGCAGCCAAGATTCTAGGGGCGGAACGGGCTACACCTTC. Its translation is CASSQDSRGGTGYTF.

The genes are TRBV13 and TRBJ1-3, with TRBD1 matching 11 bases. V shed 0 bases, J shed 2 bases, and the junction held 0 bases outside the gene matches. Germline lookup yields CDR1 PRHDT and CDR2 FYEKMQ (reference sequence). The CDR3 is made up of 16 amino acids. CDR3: CASSLGDRGPGNTIYF. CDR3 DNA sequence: TGTGCCAGCAGCTTAGGGGACAGGGGGCCTGGAAACACCATATATTTT.

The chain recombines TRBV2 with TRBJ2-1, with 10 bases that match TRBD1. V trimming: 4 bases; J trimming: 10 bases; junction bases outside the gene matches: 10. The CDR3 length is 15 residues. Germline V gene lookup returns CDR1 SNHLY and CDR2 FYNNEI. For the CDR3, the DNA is TGTGCCAGCAGTGGAGGGACAGGGGATATGGGCGAGCAGTTCTTC. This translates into CASSGGTGDMGEQFF. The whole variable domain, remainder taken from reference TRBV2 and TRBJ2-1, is EPEVTQTPSHQVTQMGQEVILRCVPISNHLYFYWYRQILGQKVEFLVSFYNNEISEKSEIFDDQFSVERPDGSNFTLKIRSTKLEDSAMYFCASSGGTGDMGEQFFGPGTRLTVL.

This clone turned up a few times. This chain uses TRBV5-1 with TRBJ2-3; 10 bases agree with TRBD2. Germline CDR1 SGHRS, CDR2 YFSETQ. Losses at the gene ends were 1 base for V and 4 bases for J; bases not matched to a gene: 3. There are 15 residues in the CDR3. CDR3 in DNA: TGCGCCAGCAGCTTGCGAGCGGGGGGGCCAGATACGCAGTATTTT. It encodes CASSLRAGGPDTQYF.